This TCR beta chain was sequenced during a study of cytomegalovirus exposure and HLA in healthy donors. CDR1 and CDR2 (germline): LGHNA, YSLEER. V lost 4 bases and J lost 3, with 7 bases in between. The CDR3 sequence is 13 residues long. A multiplex PCR was run with 60 Vbeta primers and 13 Jbeta primers. Original handling: Approximately 11 million of the 60 million to 80 million unique TCR beta chains counted in a later analysis were shared. Produced via immunoSEQ multiplex PCR; TCRdb's table is partial and in-frame only. The D gene and trimming were derived from the DNA, and the V and J assignments and clone size from that table. The sample consists of tens of thousands of clones, 60% to 85% of them appearing once.

Sequenced sample: PBMCs. The clonotype originates from a woman in her thirties or forties in good health and CMV-seropositive. This chain links TRBV4-3 with TRBJ1-5; perhaps TRBD1 as D (5 bases). The CDR3: CASSPGLNQPQHF. The CDR3 nucleotides read TGCGCCAGCAGCCCGGGACTCAATCAGCCCCAGCATTTT.